The entry below gives a single T cell receptor beta chain sequence along with its context. One junction end disagrees with the germline gene, perhaps due to a read error. As handled by the study authors: From reference gene primer amplification, estimates of nucleated cell counts were derived. Profiled with immunoSEQ multiplex PCR; TCRdb holds only in-frame clones, not every one. Clone size and the V and J calls come from that table; the DNA yielded D and trimming. The sample carries about 43,000 clones, roughly 85% recorded once. This CDR3 comprises 16 residues. Germline assignment: CDR1 SGHVS and CDR2 FNYEAQ. The data belong to a study of blood T cell repertoires in COVID-19. Study-level background: Samples representing acute and convalescent COVID-19 were sourced from the United States, Italy and Spain. T cells, B-cell-depleted T cells, or PBMCs provided the cDNA or gDNA that served as material.

Sequenced input: peripheral blood. The TCR originated in a man aged 55 to 69 with active COVID-19. This rearrangement joins TRBV7-6 to TRBJ2-7; the D gene is possibly TRBD1 (6 bases). CDR3 coding DNA: TGTGCCAGCACCACCACAGGGCGATCCTTGTCCTACGGGCAGTACTTC. Protein sequence: CASTTTGRSLSYGQYF.